Described below is a single T cell receptor beta chain sequence and its context. Its target is not known. The junction departs from the called germline gene at one end, perhaps through a read error. This CDR3 has 15 amino acids. Per the germline V gene, CDR1 is SSHAT and CDR2 is FNYEAQ (reference sequence). The sample originates from a study of T-cell memory formation after mild COVID-19. Study-wide context: The TCR clusters were mostly specific to one donor. The study, taken as a whole, reports: Among contracting clones, CD4+ were mainly CM/EM and CD8+ enriched in EMRA. Whether day 37 second-wave clones are SARS-CoV-2-specific was not confirmed.

Employing constant-segment primers, 5'RACE generated TCR alpha and TCR beta cDNA libraries bearing sample barcodes and UMIs. Using its own MiXCR run on the 5' RACE reads, TCRdb lists one record per CDR3 protein. The repertoire includes around 200,000 distinct CDR3 sequences, 10% to 13% of them detected once, and approximately 2.8% sits in the top ten. This chain uses TRBV7-7 with TRBJ2-2; 9 bases are a match to TRBD2. This clonotype was obtained from a man aged 18 to 35 who had mild COVID-19 (a few samples of this study predate the infection). Cell type and time point are not known. Sample: PBMCs or a T cell subset sorted from them (not recorded which). CDR3 sequence reads: CASSSTAGGAGELFF. CDR3 DNA sequence: TGTGCTAGCAGCTCCACAGCGGGGGGAGCCGGGGAGCTGTTTTTT.